This entry lists 29 T cell receptor beta chains sequenced from one sample in a study of naive and memory T cell subsets. Amplification of ligated cDNA took four PCR rounds with SP2 and nested alpha and beta constant primers. TCRdb re-called the 5' RACE reads through MiXCR, storing one row per CDR3 protein. The sample yields about 62,000 distinct CDR3 sequences, 8% to 9% seen once. A UMI-containing oligonucleotide was joined by 3' ligation to the TCR cDNA template. These receptors were obtained from a female donor in good health.

This clonotype was recorded at least ten times. This chain links TRBV20-1 with TRBJ2-1; 10 bases are a match to TRBD2. Germline V lookup: CDR1 DFQATT, CDR2 SNEGSKA (reference sequence). Germline trimming cut 4 bases from V and 6 bases from J; bases unmatched to any gene: 6. This CDR3 comprises 14 residues. CDR3 DNA sequence: TGCAGTGCTATCAGCGGGAGGGCCTTCAATGAGCAGTTCTTC. This gives the protein CSAISGRAFNEQFF.

The gene calls are TRBV30 and TRBJ1-2, with D uncertain. V shed 0 bases and J shed 8 bases, with 7 bases lying between them. The CDR3 loop spans 11 amino acids. From germline, CDR1 is GTSNPN and CDR2 SVGIG (reference sequence). For the CDR3, the DNA is TGTGCCTGGAGTGTACGGAGAGGCTACACCTTC. Protein sequence: CAWSVRRGYTF.

This clonotype has a count of ten or more. The DNA for the CDR3 is TGTGCCTGGAGTATTAGGGAGCGAGATACGCAGTATTTT. Protein sequence: CAWSIRERDTQYF. This sequence joins TRBV30 and TRBJ2-3, with D possibly TRBD2 on 5 matching bases. Germline assignment: CDR1 GTSNPN and CDR2 SVGIG (reference sequence). V lost 2 bases, J lost 5 bases, and 11 bases lay in between. CDR3 length equals 13 residues.

For this clonotype: A much larger clone differs from this one at a single base, so this may be a read error. The chain links TRBV12-3 or TRBV12-4 to TRBJ1-2; perhaps TRBD1 as D (5 bases). Trimming removed 7 bases at V and 6 bases at J, with 15 bases between. CDR3 length equals 13 residues. CDR3 sequence (DNA): TGTGCCAGCACCCTGAGACGGGGCGATGGCTACACCTTC. It codes for CASTLRRGDGYTF.

In this sample, this clonotype turned up a few times. The chain couples TRBV29-1 to TRBJ2-1; 7 bases align to TRBD1. With 0 bases clipped from V and 8 bases from J, the junction kept 10 bases outside the gene matches. The CDR3 totals 15 residues. Germline loops: CDR1 SQVTM, CDR2 ANQGSEA. For the CDR3, the DNA is TGCAGCGTTGAAGATGACAGGGCGGGTTCGGATGAGCAGTTCTTC. Protein sequence: CSVEDDRAGSDEQFF.

In regard to this clonotype: A read error may be the cause here, since a much bigger clone is one base away. The chain joins TRBV6-2 or TRBV6-3 to TRBJ1-2; D may be TRBD1 (5 bases). CDR1 MNHEY and CDR2 SVGEGT come from the germline V gene. The length of the CDR3 is 13 residues. CDR3 DNA sequence: TGTGCCAGCAGTCAACGGGGGGACTATGGCGACACCTTC. It yields the protein CASSQRGDYGDTF.

V usage is TRBV6-5 and J usage is TRBJ2-1; 8 nucleotides agree with TRBD2. The V gene's germline CDR1 is MNHEY and CDR2 SVGAGI. This CDR3 comprises 14 residues. The ends lost 0 bases at V and 8 bases at J; junction bases unmatched: 3. The CDR3 loop is CASSYSAGEYEQFF. The CDR3 DNA reads TGTGCCAGCAGTTACTCAGCGGGAGAATATGAGCAGTTCTTC.

This clonotype was detected a few times. The chain couples TRBV20-1 to TRBJ2-5; 8 bases align to TRBD2. The CDR3 contains 16 residues. The V segment lost 0 bases and the J segment 4 bases; nucleotides outside the gene matches: 10. Germline values: CDR1 DFQATT, CDR2 SNEGSKA (reference sequence). DNA for the CDR3: TGCAGTGCTAGAGATCTCTCCGGGGGGGCTTTAGAGACCCAGTACTTC. This translates into CSARDLSGGALETQYF.

This clonotype was observed many times. The rearrangement uses TRBV29-1 and TRBJ2-2, with TRBD1 matching over 7 bases. V shed 5 bases and J 4 bases; nucleotides not matched to a gene: 10. The CDR3 contains 15 residues. The germline gives CDR1 SQVTM, CDR2 ANQGSEA. In DNA, the CDR3 is TGCAGCGTTCTTAACCAGGGGGTGGCCACCGGGGAGCTGTTTTTT. Protein sequence: CSVLNQGVATGELFF.

In its sample, this clonotype was seen many times. The chain joins TRBV29-1 to TRBJ2-5; 9 nucleotides agree with TRBD1. The CDR3 contains 14 residues. Germline V CDR1 and CDR2: SQVTM, ANQGSEA. Germline trimming cut 6 bases from V and 4 bases from J; bases unmatched to any gene: 9. CDR3 coding DNA: TGCAGCGTGCGCGCGACAGGGGGAACAGAGACCCAGTACTTC. Translation gives CSVRATGGTETQYF.

This clonotype was found a few times. The V call is TRBV18, the J call TRBJ1-1, with D perhaps TRBD1 (6 bases). The CDR3 spans 15 residues. Trimming pared 0 bases from V and 3 bases from J, leaving 11 bases between. Germline V CDR1 and CDR2: KGHSH, LQKENI. Written as DNA, the CDR3 is TGTGCCAGCTCACCACCTGCGGGGGCGGACACTGAAGCTTTCTTT. Encoded protein: CASSPPAGADTEAFF.

V and J are TRBV5-1 and TRBJ1-2; tentative D call: TRBD1 (5 bases). V was pared by 0 bases and J by 4 bases, with 10 bases between. Germline CDR1 SGHRS, CDR2 YFSETQ. This CDR3 comprises 14 residues. For the CDR3, the DNA is TGCGCCAGCAGCTTGGCCGACGGGACCTATGGCTACACCTTC. Amino acids: CASSLADGTYGYTF. Based on the CDR3 plus reference TRBV5-1 and TRBJ1-2, the full variable domain is KAGVTQTPRYLIKTRGQQVTLSCSPISGHRSVSWYQQTPGQGLQFLFEYFSETQRNKGNFPGRFSGRQFSNSRSEMNVSTLELGDSALYLCASSLADGTYGYTFGSGTRLTVV.

This clonotype was counted ten times or more. This rearrangement joins TRBV6-1 to TRBJ1-1; 7 bases are shared with TRBD1. J lost 1 base, V lost 6 bases, and 5 bases had no gene match. There are 14 residues in the CDR3. Germline V gene lookup returns CDR1 MNHNS and CDR2 SASEGT. The CDR3 nucleotides read TGTGCCAGCAGGCCGGGACAGAGGAACACTGAAGCTTTCTTT. Its translation: CASRPGQRNTEAFF.

The sample holds a few counts of this clonotype. The chain recombines TRBV6-5 with TRBJ2-1; 7 bases map to TRBD2. Trimming cost V 4 bases and J 5 bases; bases outside gene matches: 11. Germline loops: CDR1 MNHEY, CDR2 SVGAGI. The CDR3 extends over 16 amino acids. CDR3: CASSSQAGIRNNEQFF. The CDR3 nucleotides read TGTGCCAGCAGTTCTCAAGCGGGGATACGAAACAATGAGCAGTTCTTC.

CDR3 sequence: CASSYQRTNTGELFF. The CDR3 region has the DNA TGTGCCAGCAGTTACCAGCGAACGAACACCGGGGAGCTGTTTTTT. V gene TRBV6-5 combines with J gene TRBJ2-2, with unresolved D. Trimming pared 2 bases from V and 0 bases from J, leaving 7 bases between. Germline lookup yields CDR1 MNHEY and CDR2 SVGAGI. The CDR3 has 15 amino acids.

This clonotype has a count of ten or more. V gene TRBV28 combines with J gene TRBJ1-1, with TRBD1 matching 7 bases. Trimming removed 5 bases from V and 0 bases from J; junction bases left unmatched: 12. CDR3 length: 17 residues. Germline V gene lookup returns CDR1 MDHEN and CDR2 SYDVKM. CDR3 nucleotide sequence: TGTGCCAGCAGTCCCCAAGGGACAGCAAGACTGAACACTGAAGCTTTCTTT. Translated, it gives CASSPQGTARLNTEAFF.

This clonotype was detected many times. The genes are TRBV7-9 and TRBJ2-7, with a tentative D call TRBD2 (5 bases). The CDR3 totals 14 residues. V was cut by 5 bases and J by 3 bases, with 14 bases left in between. Germline CDR1 and CDR2: SEHNR and FQNEAQ (reference sequence). The CDR3: CASSPRTGNYEQYF. The CDR3 coding sequence is TGTGCCAGCAGCCCGAGGACGGGAAACTACGAGCAGTACTTC.

At least ten counts were recorded for this clonotype. The chain employs TRBV15 and TRBJ2-2, with 11 bases identical to TRBD1. This CDR3 spans 18 amino acids. The germline CDR1 and CDR2 sequences are LNHNV and YYDKDF (reference sequence). V shed 0 bases and J 6 bases; nucleotides not matched to a gene: 9. The CDR3 sequence is CATSRDTGTGGEAGELFF. The CDR3 nucleotides read TGTGCCACCAGCAGAGATACGGGGACAGGGGGAGAGGCCGGGGAGCTGTTTTTT.

Many counts were recorded for this clonotype. This chain joins TRBV20-1 and TRBJ2-3, with 8 bases fitting TRBD2. The germline V gene has CDR1 DFQATT and CDR2 SNEGSKA (reference sequence). The CDR3 runs to 17 residues. V shed 0 bases and J 5 bases; nucleotides not matched to a gene: 13. Here the CDR3 reads CSARDRASGRIKDTQYF. The CDR3 DNA is TGCAGTGCTAGAGATAGGGCCAGCGGGAGAATCAAAGATACGCAGTATTTT.

The DNA of the CDR3 is TGTGCCAGCAGCGGCGGACTAGCGGGAGCCACAGATACGCAGTATTTT. Protein product: CASSGGLAGATDTQYF. The V call is TRBV7-6, the J call TRBJ2-3; 13 bases align to TRBD2. Germline CDR1 SGHVS, CDR2 FNYEAQ. The junction had 4 bases not matched to a gene; V was cut back by 5 bases and J by 2 bases. This CDR3 contains 16 residues.

This clonotype was recorded a few times. V is TRBV29-1 and J is TRBJ1-1; 7 bases fit TRBD1. The V segment lost 6 bases and the J segment 4 bases; nucleotides outside the gene matches: 5. CDR3 length equals 12 residues. CDR1 and CDR2 from the germline V gene are SQVTM and ANQGSEA. The CDR3 spells CSVKTGFTEAFF. CDR3 in DNA: TGCAGCGTCAAGACAGGGTTCACTGAAGCTTTCTTT.

This chain connects TRBV6-5 to TRBJ2-4, with D tentatively TRBD2 (6 bases). V lost 2 bases, J lost 2 bases, and 16 bases lay in between. Germline V gene sequence: CDR1 MNHEY, CDR2 SVGAGI. The CDR3 runs 17 residues. CDR3 in DNA: TGTGCCAGCAGTTACGTCGGGAGCGGGTCGTCCAAAAACATTCAGTACTTC. Protein: CASSYVGSGSSKNIQYF.

V and J are TRBV20-1 and TRBJ1-1; D is possibly TRBD1 (5 bases). Germline-derived CDR1 and CDR2 are DFQATT and SNEGSKA (reference sequence). Trimming removed 5 bases at V and 6 bases at J, with 22 bases between. The CDR3 contains 15 residues. In nucleotides, the CDR3 is TGCAGTGCTTCCTTAGGGACGGAATACTGGGCTGAAGCTTTCTTT. Encoded protein: CSASLGTEYWAEAFF.

This clonotype was counted ten times or more. V is TRBV19 and J is TRBJ1-4; no reliable D call. The V end was cut by 5 bases, the J end by 5 bases, with 15 bases between. The CDR3 extends over 15 amino acids. Germline V lookup: CDR1 LNHDA, CDR2 SQIVND (reference sequence). In DNA, the CDR3 is TGTGCCAGTAGTGATACACGAGGAACGAATGAAAAACTGTTTTTT. It codes for CASSDTRGTNEKLFF.

The rearrangement links TRBV14 to TRBJ1-1; 10 positions match TRBD1. The CDR3 is 15 residues long. V shed 7 bases, J shed 1 base, and the junction held 6 bases outside the gene matches. The V gene's germline CDR1 is SGHDN and CDR2 FVKESK. The CDR3 DNA follows: TGTGCCAGCACCTGGACAGGGGGTAAGAACACTGAAGCTTTCTTT. Amino acids: CASTWTGGKNTEAFF.

This clonotype has more than one count but fewer than ten. The chain carries TRBV27 and TRBJ1-1, with D unresolved. Germline V gene data show CDR1 as MNHEY and CDR2 as SMNVEV (reference sequence). V lost 3 bases and J lost 6, with 11 bases in between. The CDR3 spans 13 residues. The CDR3 sequence: CASSLRFSAEAFF. CDR3 sequence (DNA): TGTGCCAGCAGTTTGAGATTCTCAGCTGAAGCTTTCTTT.

With respect to this clonotype: A read error is possible here, since a much larger clone lies one base away. The chain joins TRBV28 to TRBJ2-7; perhaps TRBD1 as D (6 bases). This CDR3 spans 15 amino acids. CDR1 MDHEN and CDR2 SYDVKM come from the germline V gene. CDR3 region: CVSSRQGRSSYEQYF. The CDR3 nucleotides are TGTGTCAGCAGCCGTCAGGGGCGGAGCTCCTACGAGCAGTACTTC.

The rearrangement uses TRBV14 and TRBJ2-5, with D unresolved. Looked up from germline, CDR1 is SGHDN and CDR2 is FVKESK. Between the trimmed V and J ends, which lost 2 bases and 1 base, there was a span of 14 bases. CDR3 size: 16 residues. CDR3 sequence reads: CASSQTLGIGQETQYF. The CDR3 bases are TGTGCCAGCAGCCAAACTCTGGGGATAGGCCAAGAGACCCAGTACTTC.

This clonotype was recorded many times. V usage is TRBV5-1 and J usage is TRBJ1-1, with D possibly being TRBD1 (5 bases). Trimming removed 4 bases from V and 1 base from J, with 11 bases in between. Germline V lookup: CDR1 SGHRS, CDR2 YFSETQ. The CDR3 is 14 residues long. CDR3 region: CASSPVDKNTEAFF. The DNA for the CDR3 is TGCGCCAGCAGCCCGGTGGACAAGAACACTGAAGCTTTCTTT.